Listed here are 25 T cell receptor beta chains from one sample, sequenced in a study of CD8+CD57+ T cells in acquired aplastic anemia. Individuals selected for sequencing had exhibited CD8+CD57+ cell expansion on flow cytometry. Using genomic DNA as the template, TCR beta VDJ and CDR3 profiling was carried out. Each CDR3 protein gets one entry after TCRdb re-called the reads with MiXCR. The table has some 150,000 distinct CDR3 sequences, about 52% seen once; the top ten hold around 12%. The sequenced sample consisted of sorted CD4+, CD8+, or CD8+CD57+ T cells (not recorded which) from PBMCs. The receptors were sampled from a human donor with aplastic anemia.

As for this clonotype: A much larger clonotype is one base distant, so this may be a read error. The V call is TRBV6-5, the J call TRBJ1-1, with D perhaps matching TRBD1 (5 bases). The V and J ends lost 4 bases and 1 base respectively, with 13 bases between them. Germline values: CDR1 MNHEY, CDR2 SVGAGI. The CDR3 spans 15 residues. The CDR3 spells CASSCTGGSNTEAFF. The CDR3 nucleotides are TGTGCCAGCAGTTGCACGGGGGGGTCGAACACTGAAGCTTTCTTT.

This clonotype has at least ten counts. The chain links TRBV5-5 to TRBJ1-1, with D possibly being TRBD1 (5 bases). Germline V CDR1 and CDR2: SGHKS, YYEKEE (reference sequence). The CDR3 is 15 residues long. Between the trimmed V and J ends, which lost 2 bases and 3 bases, there was a span of 14 bases. CDR3 in DNA: TGTGCCAGCAGCTTCAGACGGGGCGGGGACACTGAAGCTTTCTTT. This translates into CASSFRRGGDTEAFF.

This clonotype appeared many times. The chain employs TRBV7-8 and TRBJ1-1; 7 bases match TRBD1. The CDR3 totals 15 residues. Germline V gene lookup returns CDR1 SGHVS and CDR2 FQNEAQ. Trimming took 0 bases from V and 11 from J; bases not matched to a gene: 12. The CDR3 protein is CASSLAEGAALGAFF. As DNA, the CDR3 is TGTGCCAGCAGCTTAGCGGAGGGGGCGGCCCTTGGGGCTTTCTTT.

Ten or more counts support this clonotype. The chain couples TRBV5-6 to TRBJ2-7; TRBD2 is a possible D gene (6 bases). The V gene lost 1 base and the J gene lost 7 bases, with 15 bases spanning the gap. In germline, CDR1 is SGHDT, CDR2 YYEEEE. CDR3 length equals 14 residues. CDR3 bases: TGTGCCAGCAGCTTGATTGGAGGGGCGCGGGAGCAGTACTTC. It is translated as CASSLIGGAREQYF. The variable domain in full, completed from reference TRBV5-6 and TRBJ2-7, reads DAGVTQSPTHLIKTRGQQVTLRCSPKSGHDTVSWYQQALGQGPQFIFQYYEEEERQRGNFPDRFSGHQFPNYSSELNVNALLLGDSALYLCASSLIGGAREQYFGPGTRLTVT.

This rearrangement joins TRBV3-1 to TRBJ2-2; tentative D call: TRBD2 (6 bases). The germline CDR1 and CDR2 sequences are LGHDT and YNNKEL (reference sequence). The CDR3 is 16 residues long. V dropped 3 bases and J dropped 0 bases, with 11 bases sitting between them. The CDR3 bases are TGTGCCAGCAGCCAGGGACTGACAGCGAACACCGGGGAGCTGTTTTTT. Amino acid sequence: CASSQGLTANTGELFF.

The J gene is TRBJ2-7, the V gene TRBV15, with 7 bases lining up with TRBD2. Germline CDR1 and CDR2: LNHNV and YYDKDF (reference sequence). V trimming: 0 bases; J trimming: 3 bases; junction bases outside the gene matches: 8. The CDR3 covers 16 residues. As DNA, the CDR3 is TGTGCCACCAGCAGAGATGTCGCTAGCGGAAACTACGAGCAGTACTTC. It yields the protein CATSRDVASGNYEQYF.

This clonotype was seen a handful of times. This chain uses TRBV10-2 with TRBJ2-7, with a tentative D call TRBD2 (6 bases). The V end lost 2 bases, the J end lost 2 bases, and 13 bases lay between the germline ends. The CDR3 sequence is 15 residues long. Germline V gene data show CDR1 as WSHSY and CDR2 as SAAADI. As DNA, the CDR3 is TGCGCCAGCAGTGAGATAGCAGGGAGGACCTACGAGCAGTACTTC. Its protein product is CASSEIAGRTYEQYF.

The gene calls are TRBV25-1 and TRBJ1-4; TRBD1 agrees at 8 bases. V trimming: 7 bases; J trimming: 7 bases; junction bases outside the gene matches: 5. CDR3 length: 13 amino acids. Germline V gene sequence: CDR1 MGHDK, CDR2 SYGVNS. CDR3 region: CASMDRVVEKLFF. Here the CDR3 DNA reads TGTGCCAGCATGGACAGGGTCGTTGAAAAACTGTTTTTT.

This clonotype has only a few counts. This likely comes from a read error, as the CDR3 has no conserved phenylalanine or tryptophan at its end. The DNA is omitted, as the CDR3 cannot be located on it reliably, and the CDR3 follows TCRdb's listing. Here the CDR3 reads CASSQDRA. This rearrangement joins TRBV4-1 to TRBJ2-7. In germline, CDR1 is MGHRA, CDR2 YSYEKL. The length of the CDR3 is 8 amino acids, counting both ends.

This chain uses TRBV29-1 with TRBJ2-7; possible D gene TRBD2, 6 bases. Trimming left V 6 bases short and J 2 bases short, with 14 bases between. Germline V gene sequence: CDR1 SQVTM, CDR2 ANQGSEA. The CDR3 is made up of 13 amino acids. The CDR3 bases are TGCAGCGTGGAGGTCGGGGGTCCCTACGAGCAGTACTTC. It translates to CSVEVGGPYEQYF.

Note on this clonotype: This may come from a read error, since a much larger clone is one base off. The conserved phenylalanine or tryptophan normally closing the CDR3 is absent here, so this likely arose from a read error. This chain uses TRBV5-1 with TRBJ1-1, with D possibly being TRBD1 (5 bases). This CDR3 contains 14 residues. The germline V gene has CDR1 SGHRS and CDR2 YFSETQ. Trimming stripped 5 bases from V and 5 bases from J, with 16 bases between. CDR3 protein: CASRLRGGGTEAFS. The DNA of the CDR3 is TGCGCCAGCAGACTGAGGGGCGGGGGTACTGAAGCTTTCTCT.

This clonotype was counted at least ten times. The chain carries TRBV7-9 and TRBJ1-1; no firm D call. The CDR3 covers 16 residues. Germline CDR1 and CDR2: SEHNR and FQNEAQ (reference sequence). V was cut by 7 bases and J by 0 bases, with 18 bases left in between. The CDR3 region is CASNPPAKVMNTEAFF. In DNA, the CDR3 is TGTGCCAGCAACCCTCCCGCGAAGGTCATGAACACTGAAGCTTTCTTT.

Many counts were recorded for this clonotype. The chain is built from TRBV6-5 and TRBJ2-7; 8 bases line up with TRBD1. After removal of 5 bases from V and 1 base from J, the junction contained 4 bases not matched to a gene. Germline loops: CDR1 MNHEY, CDR2 SVGAGI. This CDR3 spans 14 amino acids. The CDR3 reads CASSNRGDSYEQYF. In nucleotides, the CDR3 is TGTGCCAGCAGTAACAGGGGGGATTCCTACGAGCAGTACTTC.

This clonotype was seen a few times. The chain couples TRBV7-9 to TRBJ1-3; D gene uncertain. CDR3 length equals 12 residues. CDR1 is SEHNR and CDR2 is FQNEAQ in the germline V gene (reference sequence). The germline V and J ends were trimmed by 6 bases and 4 bases, with 7 bases remaining between them. Here the CDR3 reads CASRVGGNTIYF. The CDR3 DNA reads TGTGCCAGCAGAGTAGGGGGAAACACCATATATTTT.

The rearrangement uses TRBV7-2 and TRBJ1-6, with TRBD1 as a possible D gene (6 bases). This CDR3 is built from 18 residues. V lost 0 bases and J 6 bases, leaving 18 bases between the germline ends. Germline-derived CDR1 and CDR2 are SGHTA and FQGNSA. The CDR3 region is CASSLAGLRGALNSPLHF. As DNA, the CDR3 is TGTGCCAGCAGCTTAGCGGGGCTGAGGGGGGCGCTTAATTCACCCCTCCACTTT.

This clonotype was detected ten times or more. The V and J genes are TRBV5-6 and TRBJ1-5; 8 bases are a match to TRBD1. The CDR3 is made up of 17 amino acids. After removal of 0 bases from V and 6 bases from J, the junction contained 11 bases not matched to a gene. Germline CDR1 and CDR2: SGHDT and YYEEEE. The chain's CDR3 is CASSLGPRQGFGQPQHF. CDR3 nucleotides: TGTGCCAGCAGCTTGGGGCCGCGACAGGGGTTCGGTCAGCCCCAGCATTTT.

The chain couples TRBV7-2 to TRBJ2-5, with D possibly called TRBD1 or TRBD2 (6 bases each). The CDR3 is 14 amino acids. Trimming took off 1 base at V and 4 bases at J, with 10 bases between the two ends. CDR1 and CDR2 (germline): SGHTA, FQGNSA. This CDR3 reads CASSLGGASETQYF. The CDR3 coding sequence is TGTGCCAGCAGCTTAGGGGGGGCGTCAGAGACCCAGTACTTC.

This clonotype was seen a few times. This chain connects TRBV5-5 to TRBJ2-4; TRBD1 is a possible D gene (6 bases). V lost 0 bases and J lost 3, with 19 bases in between. Per the germline V gene, CDR1 is SGHKS and CDR2 is YYEKEE (reference sequence). The CDR3 is 18 residues long. CDR3: CASSLGIQGSPGKNIQYF. The CDR3 DNA follows: TGTGCCAGCAGCTTGGGGATACAGGGTTCCCCGGGCAAAAACATTCAGTACTTC.

The rearrangement links TRBV2 to TRBJ1-6, with D possibly TRBD1 on 5 matching bases. Trimming cost V 4 bases and J 9 bases, with 13 bases left between them. This CDR3 is built from 14 residues. Germline values: CDR1 SNHLY, CDR2 FYNNEI. The CDR3 loop is CASSGGQGGSPLHF. The DNA of the CDR3 is TGTGCCAGCAGTGGCGGGCAGGGTGGTTCACCCCTCCACTTT.

This clonotype was detected many times. The chain joins TRBV7-6 to TRBJ2-5; TRBD1 agrees at 8 bases. V lost 6 bases to trimming and J lost 4 bases; unmatched junction nucleotides: 7. The V gene's germline CDR1 is SGHVS and CDR2 FNYEAQ. The CDR3 has 14 residues. CDR3 sequence reads: CASREDRVGETQYF. As DNA, the CDR3 is TGTGCCAGCAGAGAGGACAGGGTAGGAGAGACCCAGTACTTC.

The rearrangement joins TRBV7-6 to TRBJ1-2; D is perhaps TRBD1 (6 bases). Germline values: CDR1 SGHVS, CDR2 FNYEAQ. V was pared by 1 base and J by 4 bases, with 10 bases between. The CDR3 is 14 amino acids. CDR3 DNA sequence: TGTGCCAGCAGCTTAGGGGGGCCTACCTATGGCTACACCTTC. This codes for CASSLGGPTYGYTF.

The chain has TRBV24-1 and TRBJ2-4; 9 bases fit TRBD1. The CDR3 contains 16 residues. Trimming cost V 2 bases and J 4 bases; bases outside gene matches: 5. The germline V gene encodes CDR1 KGHDR and CDR2 SFDVKD. The CDR3 region is CATSDSGTGLKNIQYF. DNA for the CDR3: TGTGCCACCAGTGATTCCGGGACAGGGCTAAAAAACATTCAGTACTTC.

The chain combines TRBV7-9 with TRBJ1-1; TRBD1 might be the D (5 bases). Germline V gives CDR1 SEHNR, CDR2 FQNEAQ (reference sequence). V was clipped by 6 bases and J by 0 bases, with 14 bases between them. The CDR3 totals 15 residues. The CDR3 sequence is CASSPAGHMNTEAFF. CDR3 sequence (DNA): TGTGCCAGCAGTCCGGCAGGACATATGAACACTGAAGCTTTCTTT.

This chain uses TRBV7-2 with TRBJ2-7; possible D gene TRBD1, 7 bases. Trimming pared 6 bases from V and 4 bases from J, leaving 13 bases between. This CDR3 is 13 amino acids long. The germline V gene encodes CDR1 SGHTA and CDR2 FQGNSA. The CDR3 DNA reads TGTGCCAGCAGGGGGGGACAGAAGTACGAGCAGTACTTC. It is translated as CASRGGQKYEQYF.

V gene TRBV7-8 combines with J gene TRBJ2-4; D is perhaps TRBD1 (6 bases). Per germline, CDR1 SGHVS and CDR2 FQNEAQ. The CDR3 extends over 16 amino acids. V dropped 6 bases and J dropped 2 bases, with 17 bases sitting between them. CDR3 in amino acids: CASRGNRVGSKNIQYF. The CDR3 coding sequence is TGTGCCAGCAGAGGTAACAGGGTAGGGTCCAAAAACATTCAGTACTTC.